This T cell receptor (beta chain) was documented in a study of T cells in Graves' hyperthyroidism and ophthalmopathy. V lost 7 bases and J lost 10; bases outside the gene matches: 7. Germline V gene data show CDR1 as SEHNR and CDR2 as FQNEAQ (reference sequence). The CDR3 is 12 amino acids. Comments on this clonotype: Its antigen is unidentified.

Amplified TCR beta CDR3 regions came from RNA transcripts. Carried out on the TCR CDR3, a first-round RT-PCR used the HTBI primer set. TCRdb called the multiplex PCR reads again in MiXCR, with one record for every CDR3 protein. The table shows about 840,000 distinct CDR3 sequences, with around 39% occurring only once. Findings of the study overall: Blood shared most expanded thyroid clonotypes above 0.001. Ophthalmopathy stood apart from stable hyperthyroidism in a 13 V-J model.

The material sequenced was blood. The TCR was taken from a man aged 18 to 35 with Graves' hyperthyroidism. The rearrangement joins TRBV7-9 to TRBJ1-5; 7 bases agree with TRBD1. The CDR3 DNA reads TGTGCCAGCACCCAGGGGGTAGAACCCCAGCATTTT. Amino acid sequence: CASTQGVEPQHF.